This T cell receptor (beta chain) is drawn from a study of blood T cell repertoires in COVID-19. About the study: The analysed material was cDNA or gDNA that came from T cells, B-cell-depleted T cells, or PBMCs.

Profiling relied on immunoSEQ multiplex PCR, and the TCRdb table lists in-frame clones only, not all of them. The sample lists roughly 70,000 clones; 90% were seen once. The CDR3 contains 17 residues. This sequence was found in a man in his fifties or sixties with acute or convalescent COVID-19. Material for sequencing was peripheral blood. The genes are TRBV21-1 and TRBJ1-6; the D call in the table, TRBD1, was not verified against the DNA. TRBV21-1 is tagged as a pseudogene. In DNA, the CDR3 is TGTGCCAGCAGCAAACAGGGGATTGGGACCTATAATTCACCCCTCCACTTT. Protein: CASSKQGIGTYNSPLHF.